Below are 23 T cell receptor beta chains sequenced from a single sample in a study of a mutant IDH1 vaccine in newly diagnosed glioma. The sample's time point: week 5, during vaccination. It was 300 ug of mutant IDH1 20-mer peptide that made up each vaccine dose, given with topical imiquimod. Repertoires were generated with immunoSEQ multiplex PCR, while TCRdb's copy carries only in-frame clones and drops some. In the table there are around 40,000 clones, approximately 85% of which are singletons. Antigens of these TCRs are unknown. The sample was PBMCs, taken from a glioma patient whose treatment included an IDH1 peptide vaccine. These TCRs come from a man aged 40-55 years with glioma.

The DNA for the CDR3 is TGTGCCAGCAGCCGGGACAGGGCCCTTAATCAGCCCCAGCATTTT. Translating it yields CASSRDRALNQPQHF. V usage is TRBV7-9 and J usage is TRBJ1-5; TRBD1 aligns across 9 bases. CDR1 SEHNR and CDR2 FQNEAQ come from the germline V gene (reference sequence). Trimming at V came to 5 bases and at J to 4 bases, leaving 6 bases not matched to a gene. This CDR3 is built from 15 residues.

The gene calls are TRBV19 and TRBJ2-3; D ambiguous. V dropped 6 bases and J dropped 4 bases, with 11 bases sitting between them. The CDR3 spans 13 residues. In germline, CDR1 is LNHDA, CDR2 SQIVND (reference sequence). CDR3 region: CASRTYRADTQYF. The CDR3 DNA follows: TGTGCCAGTAGGACCTATAGGGCAGATACGCAGTATTTT.

This clone was counted once. The gene calls are TRBV7-2 and TRBJ1-1; TRBD1 agrees at 10 bases. With 3 bases clipped from V and 8 bases from J, the junction kept 6 bases outside the gene matches. The CDR3 loop spans 14 amino acids. The germline V gene encodes CDR1 SGHTA and CDR2 FQGNSA. Written as DNA, the CDR3 is TGTGCCAGCAGCTTGGGGACAGGGGCATGGGAAGCTTTCTTT. Amino acid sequence: CASSLGTGAWEAFF.

This chain joins TRBV7-2 and TRBJ2-1, with 9 bases matching TRBD1. The trim removed 2 bases at V and 8 bases at J, leaving 7 bases unmatched. The CDR3 extends over 15 amino acids. Germline V CDR1 and CDR2: SGHTA, FQGNSA. The CDR3 DNA reads TGTGCCAGCAGCTTAAACAGGGGGCGTGTGGATGAGCAGTTCTTC. Amino acid sequence: CASSLNRGRVDEQFF.

This rearrangement joins TRBV28 to TRBJ2-1; unclear D gene. The germline gives CDR1 MDHEN, CDR2 SYDVKM. The CDR3 has 12 residues. V lost 4 bases, J lost 6 bases, and 7 bases lay in between. The CDR3 loop is CASSSWGNEQFF. The CDR3 nucleotides read TGTGCCAGCAGTTCCTGGGGCAATGAGCAGTTCTTC. The entire variable domain, with the rest obtained from reference TRBV28 and TRBJ2-1, is as follows: DVKVTQSSRYLVKRTGEKVFLECVQDMDHENMFWYRQDPGLGLRLIYFSYDVKMKEKGDIPEGYSVSREKKERFSLILESASTNQTSMYLCASSSWGNEQFFGPGTRLTVL.

The V call is TRBV5-4, the J call TRBJ2-7; tentative D call: TRBD1 (7 bases). Trimming took off 2 bases at V and 7 bases at J, with 13 bases between the two ends. The CDR3 runs 13 residues. Per the germline V gene, CDR1 is SGHNT and CDR2 is YYREEE (reference sequence). CDR3 in amino acids: CASSFRQGGEQYF. The CDR3 DNA is TGTGCCAGCAGCTTTCGACAGGGAGGTGAGCAGTACTTC.

This clone has a handful of counts. This sequence joins TRBV7-2 and TRBJ1-1, with 7 bases aligning to TRBD1. The CDR3 spans 13 residues. Germline V gene lookup returns CDR1 SGHTA and CDR2 FQGNSA. Trimming cost V 5 bases and J 5 bases; bases outside gene matches: 5. CDR3 region: CASSRQGGTEAFF. In nucleotides, the CDR3 is TGTGCCAGCAGCCGACAGGGTGGAACTGAAGCTTTCTTT.

The chain is built from TRBV11-2 and TRBJ1-4, with D possibly TRBD1 on 5 matching bases. Trimming took off 5 bases at V and 5 bases at J, with 15 bases between the two ends. Germline V gives CDR1 SGHAT, CDR2 FQNNGV. The CDR3 is 15 amino acids. For the CDR3, the DNA is TGTGCCAGCAGCCCCGACGCGGCAGGGAATGAAAAACTGTTTTTT. Its protein product is CASSPDAAGNEKLFF.

This chain joins TRBV15 and TRBJ2-7; D ambiguous. In germline, CDR1 is LNHNV, CDR2 YYDKDF (reference sequence). The CDR3 has 13 amino acids. V lost 8 bases to trimming and J lost 3 bases, with 14 bases between them. Here the CDR3 DNA reads TGTGCCACCTTCCGTGGCGAGCACTACGAGCAGTACTTC. Translation: CATFRGEHYEQYF.

V is TRBV6-6 and J is TRBJ2-7; no reliable D call. This CDR3 region has 14 residues. Trimming cost V 4 bases and J 6 bases, with 16 bases left between them. Germline lookup yields CDR1 MNHNY and CDR2 SVGAGI (reference sequence). DNA of the CDR3: TGTGCCAGCAGTTCCTACAGCACGCCCTCCGAGCAGTACTTC. Translation: CASSSYSTPSEQYF.

The rearrangement links TRBV9 to TRBJ2-3, with 9 bases matching TRBD2. From germline, CDR1 is SGDLS and CDR2 YYNGEE. This CDR3 is built from 16 residues. V trimming: 3 bases; J trimming: 3 bases; junction bases outside the gene matches: 8. The CDR3 region is CASSGTSVRGTDTQYF. CDR3 sequence (DNA): TGTGCCAGCAGCGGGACTAGCGTCCGGGGTACAGATACGCAGTATTTT. Looking up the rest from reference TRBV9 and TRBJ2-3 gives the full variable domain: DSGVTQTPKHLITATGQRVTLRCSPRSGDLSVYWYQQSLDQGLQFLIQYYNGEERAKGNILERFSAQQFPDLHSELNLSSLELGDSALYFCASSGTSVRGTDTQYFGPGTRLTVL.

Regarding this clone: The identical CDR3 is also encoded by other nucleotide sequences in the sample. The genes are TRBV9 and TRBJ1-1, with unresolved D. The CDR3 sequence is 14 residues long. Between the trimmed V and J ends, which lost 0 bases and 1 base, there was a span of 7 bases. Germline-derived CDR1 and CDR2 are SGDLS and YYNGEE. The DNA of the CDR3 is TGTGCCAGCAGCGTAGATCCACGGAACACTGAAGCTTTCTTT. As protein: CASSVDPRNTEAFF.

This chain links TRBV10-3 with TRBJ2-6; either TRBD1 or TRBD2 may supply D (6 bases each). CDR3 length: 17 residues. Trimming removed 3 bases from V and 3 bases from J, with 15 bases in between. CDR1 ENHRY and CDR2 SYGVKD come from the germline V gene. The CDR3 DNA follows: TGTGCCATCAGTGATAGCGGCAGGGGCCATGGGGCCAACGTCCTGACTTTC. This sequence encodes CAISDSGRGHGANVLTF.

The V gene is TRBV6-6, the J gene TRBJ1-5; D might be TRBD1 (6 bases). Trimming removed 7 bases from V and 6 bases from J, with 13 bases in between. Germline V CDR1 and CDR2: MNHNY, SVGAGI (reference sequence). The CDR3 is 13 amino acids. Written as DNA, the CDR3 is TGTGCCAGCACCCAAGGGGGTGCTCAGCCCCAGCATTTT. Amino acid sequence: CASTQGGAQPQHF.

The genes are TRBV21-1 and TRBJ2-1. TRBV21-1 is tagged as a pseudogene. The CDR3 length is 17 residues. As DNA, the CDR3 is TGTGCCAGCAGCAAAGCACGGGCAGTTTCCCCCCACAATGAGCAGTTCTTC. Translated: CASSKARAVSPHNEQFF.

This chain joins TRBV5-6 and TRBJ2-7; no firm D call. The length of the CDR3 is 12 residues. Germline V gene lookup returns CDR1 SGHDT and CDR2 YYEEEE. Trimming pared 3 bases from V and 0 bases from J, leaving 4 bases between. CDR3 protein: CASSSLSYEQYF. The CDR3 nucleotides are TGTGCCAGCAGCTCCCTCTCCTACGAGCAGTACTTC.

This chain links TRBV5-6 with TRBJ2-1, with 12 positions matching TRBD2. In germline, CDR1 is SGHDT, CDR2 YYEEEE. The V segment lost 0 bases and the J segment 8 bases; nucleotides outside the gene matches: 3. CDR3 length: 15 amino acids. This CDR3 reads CASSLALAGGHEQFF. The CDR3 coding sequence is TGTGCCAGCAGCTTGGCTCTAGCGGGAGGGCATGAGCAGTTCTTC.

This sequence joins TRBV6-5 and TRBJ2-7; 9 bases are shared with TRBD2. With V trimmed by 1 base and J by 5 bases, 3 bases remained unmatched. The CDR3 has 14 amino acids. From germline, CDR1 is MNHEY and CDR2 SVGAGI. The CDR3 loop is CASSYLAGDHEQYF. CDR3 sequence (DNA): TGTGCCAGCAGTTACTTAGCGGGAGACCACGAGCAGTACTTC.

The rearrangement uses TRBV29-1 and TRBJ1-1, with D possibly matching TRBD1 (5 bases). CDR1 and CDR2 from the germline V gene are SQVTM and ANQGSEA. The CDR3 runs to 15 residues. V shed 1 base and J shed 0 bases, with 12 bases lying between them. The CDR3: CSVEGGTLLNTEAFF. CDR3 DNA: TGCAGCGTTGAAGGGGGGACGCTCCTGAACACTGAAGCTTTCTTT.

The CDR3: CASSRDRHYEQYF. CDR3 sequence (DNA): TGTGCCAGCAGCCGGGACAGGCACTACGAGCAGTACTTC. The rearrangement joins TRBV7-2 to TRBJ2-7; 8 nucleotides line up with TRBD1. The CDR3 has 13 amino acids. J gave up 3 bases and V 5 bases, and 3 bases lay outside the gene matches. Germline loops: CDR1 SGHTA, CDR2 FQGNSA.

The chain joins TRBV19 to TRBJ1-1; no clear D. V dropped 5 bases and J dropped 0 bases, with 7 bases sitting between them. Germline CDR1 is LNHDA and CDR2 is SQIVND (reference sequence). The CDR3 is made up of 13 amino acids. In DNA form, the CDR3 reads TGTGCCAGTAGTCCAGCGGTGAACACTGAAGCTTTCTTT. Its translation: CASSPAVNTEAFF.

V usage is TRBV5-1 and J usage is TRBJ1-2; a possible D gene is TRBD1 (6 bases). V was cut by 5 bases and J by 0 bases, with 14 bases left in between. CDR1 and CDR2 (germline): SGHRS, YFSETQ. This CDR3 spans 15 amino acids. The CDR3 DNA sequence: TGCGCCAGCAGACCTGGAGGGGGGGCTAACTATGGCTACACCTTC. Translation: CASRPGGGANYGYTF.

The V gene is TRBV4-2, the J gene TRBJ2-5; weak D call: TRBD2 (5 bases). The CDR3 loop spans 14 amino acids. Germline CDR1 is LGHNA and CDR2 is YNFKEQ. V lost 1 base and J lost 4, with 10 bases in between. The CDR3 coding sequence is TGTGCCAGCAGCCAAGCCCTAGCACGAGAGACCCAGTACTTC. Its protein is CASSQALARETQYF.